These 16 T cell receptor beta chains were all obtained from the same sample, sequenced in a study of cytomegalovirus exposure and HLA in healthy donors. This PCR relied on a set of 60 Vbeta primers and 13 Jbeta primers. The data were produced by immunoSEQ multiplex PCR, yet TCRdb's version contains in-frame clones alone and is incomplete. The sample contains over 150,000 clones, around four fifths of which appear only once. The sequencing input was PBMCs. These receptors were taken from a girl aged 2-10 years in good health and CMV-seropositive.

This sequence joins TRBV4-1 and TRBJ1-5, with 12 bases identical to TRBD1. Trimming at V came to 1 base and at J to 2 bases, leaving 12 bases not matched to a gene. This CDR3 region has 20 residues. CDR1 and CDR2 from the germline V gene are MGHRA and YSYEKL. CDR3: CASSQVVGTGGNVGNQPQHF. CDR3 nucleotides: TGCGCCAGCAGCCAAGTCGTAGGGACAGGGGGCAATGTTGGCAATCAGCCCCAGCATTTT.

This chain joins TRBV29-1 and TRBJ2-1; 11 bases are a match to TRBD2. Germline loops: CDR1 SQVTM, CDR2 ANQGSEA. The CDR3 runs 14 residues. J lost 7 bases, V lost 7 bases, and 9 bases had no gene match. For the CDR3, the DNA is TGCAGCGCCCCTAGCGGGAGGCCTATGAATGAGCAGTTCTTC. This sequence encodes CSAPSGRPMNEQFF.

This clone was seen a single time. CDR3 nucleotides: TGTGCCAGCAGCTCCCCCCCAGGGGGAGATACGCAGTATTTT. The encoded protein is CASSSPPGGDTQYF. The genes are TRBV7-2 and TRBJ2-3, with 7 bases identical to TRBD1. The CDR3 loop spans 14 amino acids. The V gene's germline CDR1 is SGHTA and CDR2 FQGNSA. V shed 4 bases and J 5 bases; nucleotides not matched to a gene: 6.

The gene calls are TRBV7-9 and TRBJ1-1; 11 nucleotides line up with TRBD1. The CDR3 sequence is 16 residues long. Trimming at V came to 3 bases and at J to 4 bases, leaving 7 bases not matched to a gene. Germline V lookup: CDR1 SEHNR, CDR2 FQNEAQ (reference sequence). The CDR3 nucleotides read TGTGCCAGCAGCTTGACCGGGACAGGGGGGATCACTGAAGCTTTCTTT. This encodes CASSLTGTGGITEAFF.

A single count supports this clone. The chain joins TRBV18 to TRBJ2-3; 10 nucleotides agree with TRBD2. Germline V CDR1 and CDR2: KGHSH, LQKENI. This CDR3 spans 18 amino acids. V lost 3 bases, J lost 3 bases, and 12 bases stayed unmatched. The CDR3 DNA follows: TGTGCCAGCTCACCGCGAGCGGGAGGGCCACTAGTTACAGATACGCAGTATTTT. Translated: CASSPRAGGPLVTDTQYF. Full variable domain (rest looked up from reference TRBV18 and TRBJ2-3): NAGVMQNPRHLVRRRGQEARLRCSPMKGHSHVYWYRQLPEEGLKFMVYLQKENIIDESGMPKERFSAEFPKEGPSILRIQQVVRGDSAAYFCASSPRAGGPLVTDTQYFGPGTRLTVL.

This chain links TRBV5-1 with TRBJ2-3; D perhaps matches TRBD2 (5 bases). There are 14 residues in the CDR3. Trimming took off 4 bases at V and 6 bases at J, with 15 bases between the two ends. CDR1 SGHRS and CDR2 YFSETQ come from the germline V gene. CDR3 amino acids: CASSPDATTDTQYF. The CDR3 coding sequence is TGCGCCAGCAGCCCCGACGCGACTACGGATACGCAGTATTTT. The full variable domain, rest sourced from reference TRBV5-1 and TRBJ2-3, is KAGVTQTPRYLIKTRGQQVTLSCSPISGHRSVSWYQQTPGQGLQFLFEYFSETQRNKGNFPGRFSGRQFSNSRSEMNVSTLELGDSALYLCASSPDATTDTQYFGPGTRLTVL.

This clone was found once. The chain is built from TRBV6-1 and TRBJ2-5; D perhaps matches TRBD1 (6 bases). The CDR3 runs 14 residues. Germline CDR1 reads MNHNS; CDR2 reads SASEGT. V was pared by 9 bases and J by 5 bases, with 19 bases between. The CDR3 loop is CASADGGVRETQYF. CDR3 nucleotide sequence: TGTGCCAGTGCCGATGGGGGCGTCCGGGAGACCCAGTACTTC.

V usage is TRBV6-4 and J usage is TRBJ2-2, with a weak D call TRBD2 (7 bases). The V gene lost 7 bases and the J gene lost 4 bases, with 19 bases spanning the gap. In germline, CDR1 is MRHNA, CDR2 SNTAGT. CDR3 size: 16 residues. CDR3 sequence: CASKPEVGGGTGELFF. CDR3 coding DNA: TGTGCCAGCAAACCGGAAGTAGGGGGGGGCACCGGGGAGCTGTTTTTT.

J is TRBJ2-5 and V is TRBV6-6, with D uncertain. The end of the DNA aligns better with TRBJ2-7, so the J call may be wrong. Looked up from germline, CDR1 is MNHNY and CDR2 is SVGAGI (reference sequence). The CDR3 consists of 12 residues. CDR3 coding DNA: TGTGCCAGCAGTTACAGCTCCTACGAGCAGTACTTC. This sequence encodes CASSYSSYEQYF.

As DNA, the CDR3 is TGTGCCAGCACGGGTTTCTCGGGGGACACTGAAGCTTTCTTT. Encoded protein: CASTGFSGDTEAFF. The chain carries TRBV13 and TRBJ1-1; TRBD1 is a possible D gene (5 bases). In germline, CDR1 is PRHDT, CDR2 FYEKMQ (reference sequence). The CDR3 is 14 amino acids. V gave up 7 bases and J gave up 3 bases, with 15 bases separating them.

The V and J genes are TRBV10-3 and TRBJ2-5; 7 nucleotides match TRBD1. The CDR3 runs to 14 residues. Per germline, CDR1 ENHRY and CDR2 SYGVKD. Trimming removed 4 bases from V and 2 bases from J; junction bases left unmatched: 4. CDR3 DNA sequence: TGTGCCATCAGTGGGGGCAGGGGGCAAGAGACCCAGTACTTC. Translating it yields CAISGGRGQETQYF.

A single count supports this clone. The V gene is TRBV19, the J gene TRBJ2-1; the D is unclear. The length of the CDR3 is 13 residues. Deletions cut 3 bases from V and 9 bases from J, with 12 bases between. Germline V gives CDR1 LNHDA, CDR2 SQIVND (reference sequence). The CDR3: CASSIVSSGEQFF. In DNA, the CDR3 is TGTGCCAGTAGTATCGTTAGTTCTGGTGAGCAGTTCTTC. Based on the CDR3 plus reference TRBV19 and TRBJ2-1, the full variable domain is DGGITQSPKYLFRKEGQNVTLSCEQNLNHDAMYWYRQDPGQGLRLIYYSQIVNDFQKGDIAEGYSVSREKKESFPLTVTSAQKNPTAFYLCASSIVSSGEQFFGPGTRLTVL.

The V and J genes are TRBV7-6 and TRBJ1-5; 10 bases line up with TRBD1. Germline trimming cut 4 bases from V and 6 bases from J; bases unmatched to any gene: 6. This CDR3 comprises 15 residues. Germline values: CDR1 SGHVS, CDR2 FNYEAQ. The CDR3 here is CASSSGTGASQPQHF. CDR3 nucleotide sequence: TGTGCCAGCAGCTCAGGGACAGGGGCAAGTCAGCCCCAGCATTTT.

CDR3 loop: CAILSGQGNEQYF. The CDR3 DNA follows: TGTGCCATCCTCTCGGGACAGGGGAACGAGCAGTACTTC. This chain joins TRBV10-3 and TRBJ2-7, with 10 bases aligning to TRBD1. Germline CDR1 ENHRY, CDR2 SYGVKD. The CDR3 loop spans 13 amino acids. V lost 8 bases to trimming and J lost 5 bases; unmatched junction nucleotides: 6.

The V call is TRBV5-6, the J call TRBJ2-3, with D unclear. The CDR3 has 13 residues. V was pared by 4 bases and J by 2 bases, with 8 bases between. Germline loops: CDR1 SGHDT, CDR2 YYEEEE. CDR3 DNA sequence: TGTGCCAGCAGCCCGTCGTCCACAGATACGCAGTATTTT. Translated, it gives CASSPSSTDTQYF.

This clone occurred once. The J gene is TRBJ1-5, the V gene TRBV19; 7 bases fit TRBD1. The CDR3 runs 18 residues. Germline loops: CDR1 LNHDA, CDR2 SQIVND (reference sequence). Trimming took 5 bases from V and 0 from J; bases not matched to a gene: 13. CDR3 residues: CASSPRQGDSYSNQPQHF. CDR3 nucleotides: TGTGCCAGTAGTCCCCGACAGGGAGACTCTTATAGCAATCAGCCCCAGCATTTT.